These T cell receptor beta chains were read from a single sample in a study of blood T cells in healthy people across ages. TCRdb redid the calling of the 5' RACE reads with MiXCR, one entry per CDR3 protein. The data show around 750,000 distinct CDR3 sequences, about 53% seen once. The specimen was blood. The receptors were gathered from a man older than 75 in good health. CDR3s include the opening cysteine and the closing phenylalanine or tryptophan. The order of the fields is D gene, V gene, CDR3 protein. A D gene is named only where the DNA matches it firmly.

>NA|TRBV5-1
CASSLDTETYNEQYF
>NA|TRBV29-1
CSVEQGNTEAFF
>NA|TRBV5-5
CASSFMEQSEAFF
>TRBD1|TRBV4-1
CASRRPGQGDPPLHF
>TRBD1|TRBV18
CASSPGQGVHTEAFF
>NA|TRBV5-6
CASSLEIIWGGGHRYAYF
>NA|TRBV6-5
CASSDLRQETQYF
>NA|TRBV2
CASSRDLKNIQYF
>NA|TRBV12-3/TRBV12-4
CASSLGSFTYSGANVLTF
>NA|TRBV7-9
CASSLSGSQVGYAYF
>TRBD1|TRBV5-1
CASSRTGAVANYGYTF
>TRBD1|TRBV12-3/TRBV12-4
CASRPGQGLVFF
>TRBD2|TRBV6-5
CASSYVTGTSRETQYF
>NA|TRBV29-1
CSVVFVGEQFF
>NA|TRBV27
CASSLGPGAHPYEQYF
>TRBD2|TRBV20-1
CSARDPRTSGEHRYAYF
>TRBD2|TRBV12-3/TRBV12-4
CASSFSPGLAYEQYF
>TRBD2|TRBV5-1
CASRQRELTDTQYF
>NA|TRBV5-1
CASSFTGAKNIQYF
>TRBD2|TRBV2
CASKRGGPGELFF
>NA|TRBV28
CASSRRGLANNEQFF
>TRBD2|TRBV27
CASSFITSGEGEQFF
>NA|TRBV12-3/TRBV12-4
CASSSGRDETQYF
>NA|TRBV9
CASSSDTRGTQYF
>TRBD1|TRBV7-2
CASSLRQGSYNEQFF
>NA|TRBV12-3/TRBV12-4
CASSYARGPYEQYF